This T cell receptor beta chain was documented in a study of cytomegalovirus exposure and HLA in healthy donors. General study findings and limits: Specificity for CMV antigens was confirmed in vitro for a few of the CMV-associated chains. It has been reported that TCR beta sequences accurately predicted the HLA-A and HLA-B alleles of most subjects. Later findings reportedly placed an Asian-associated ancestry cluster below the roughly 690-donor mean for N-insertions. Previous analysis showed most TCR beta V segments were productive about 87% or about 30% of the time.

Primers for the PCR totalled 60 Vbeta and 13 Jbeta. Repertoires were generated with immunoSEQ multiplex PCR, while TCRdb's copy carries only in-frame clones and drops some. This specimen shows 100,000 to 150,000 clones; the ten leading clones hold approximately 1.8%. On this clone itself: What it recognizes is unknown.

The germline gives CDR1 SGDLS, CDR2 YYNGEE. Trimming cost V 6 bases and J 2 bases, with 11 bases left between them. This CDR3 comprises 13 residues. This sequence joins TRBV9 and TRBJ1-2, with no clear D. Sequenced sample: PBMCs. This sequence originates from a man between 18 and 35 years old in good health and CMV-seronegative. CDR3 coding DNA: TGTGCCAGCAAGAATCAGGCGAACTATGGCTACACCTTC. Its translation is CASKNQANYGYTF. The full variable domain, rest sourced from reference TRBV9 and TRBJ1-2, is DSGVTQTPKHLITATGQRVTLRCSPRSGDLSVYWYQQSLDQGLQFLIQYYNGEERAKGNILERFSAQQFPDLHSELNLSSLELGDSALYFCASKNQANYGYTFGSGTRLTVV.